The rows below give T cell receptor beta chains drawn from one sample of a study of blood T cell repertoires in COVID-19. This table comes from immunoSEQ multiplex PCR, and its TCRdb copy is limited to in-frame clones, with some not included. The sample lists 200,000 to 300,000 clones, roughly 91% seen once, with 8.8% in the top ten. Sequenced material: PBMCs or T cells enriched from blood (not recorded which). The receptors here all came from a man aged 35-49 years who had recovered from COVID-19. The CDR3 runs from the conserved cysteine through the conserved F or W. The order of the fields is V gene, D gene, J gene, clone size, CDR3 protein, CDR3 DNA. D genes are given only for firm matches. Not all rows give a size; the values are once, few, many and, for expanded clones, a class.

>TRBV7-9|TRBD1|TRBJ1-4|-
CASSGGQGYEKLFF
TGTGCCAGCAGCGGAGGACAGGGCTATGAAAAACTGTTTTTT
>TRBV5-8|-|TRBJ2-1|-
CASSFGGNEQFF
TGTGCCAGCAGTTTCGGCGGCAATGAGCAGTTCTTC
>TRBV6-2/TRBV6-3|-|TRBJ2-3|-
CASSSIMGAVTDTQYF
TGTGCCAGCAGTTCGATAATGGGAGCGGTCACAGATACGCAGTATTTT
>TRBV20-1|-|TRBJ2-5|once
CSASIPRIGSEETQYF
TGCAGTGCTAGTATTCCCCGAATCGGGAGTGAAGAGACCCAGTACTTC
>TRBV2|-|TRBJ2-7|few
CASSLTTGSYEQYF
TGTGCCAGCAGCTTAACGACTGGATCCTACGAGCAGTACTTC
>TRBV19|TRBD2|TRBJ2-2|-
CASSLGLAANTGELFF
TGTGCCAGTAGTCTCGGACTAGCGGCGAACACCGGGGAGCTGTTTTTT
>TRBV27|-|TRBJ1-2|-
CASSFSDRANYGYTF
TGTGCCAGCAGTTTTTCGGACAGAGCTAACTATGGCTACACCTTC
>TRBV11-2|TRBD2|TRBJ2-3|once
CASSHALAGGPGTQYF
TGTGCCAGCAGCCACGCCCTAGCGGGGGGACCAGGTACGCAGTATTTT
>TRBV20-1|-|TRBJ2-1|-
CSASLPGKVGEQFF
TGCAGTGCTAGTCTCCCCGGGAAGGTAGGTGAGCAGTTCTTC
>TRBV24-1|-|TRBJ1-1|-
CATSDGINTEAFF
TGTGCCACCAGTGATGGCATAAACACTGAAGCTTTCTTT
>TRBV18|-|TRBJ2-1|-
CASSQVGSLAKNEQFF
TGTGCCAGCTCCCAGGTGGGGAGCCTCGCTAAGAATGAGCAGTTCTTC
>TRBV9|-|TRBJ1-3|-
CASSSLGGGAGNTIYF
TGTGCCAGCAGCTCACTGGGAGGGGGTGCTGGAAACACCATATATTTT
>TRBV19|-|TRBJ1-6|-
CASTDRSSYNSPLHF
TGTGCCAGTACTGACAGAAGCTCCTATAATTCACCCCTCCACTTT
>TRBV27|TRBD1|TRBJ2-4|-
CASSPFLTGGESKNIQYF
TGTGCCAGCAGTCCCTTCCTGACAGGGGGCGAGTCCAAAAACATTCAGTACTTC
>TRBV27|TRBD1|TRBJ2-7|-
CASSFTITGVGEQYF
TGTGCCAGCAGTTTCACCATAACAGGGGTGGGCGAGCAGTACTTC
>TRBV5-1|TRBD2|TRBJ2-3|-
CASSLAPTSGGTDTQYF
TGCGCCAGCAGCTTGGCCCCGACTAGCGGGGGCACAGATACGCAGTATTTT
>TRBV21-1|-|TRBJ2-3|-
CARGRDTDTQYF
TGTGCCAGGGGGCGAGACACAGATACGCAGTATTTT
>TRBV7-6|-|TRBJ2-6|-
CASSLVVLGANVLTF
TGTGCCAGCAGCTTAGTAGTCCTTGGGGCCAACGTCCTGACTTTC
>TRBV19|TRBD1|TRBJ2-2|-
CASSMVDRGFTGELFF
TGTGCCAGTAGTATGGTGGACAGGGGATTCACCGGGGAGCTGTTTTTT
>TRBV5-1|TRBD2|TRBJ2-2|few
CASSLAGRALLNTGELFF
TGCGCCAGCAGCTTGGCCGGGAGGGCCCTACTAAACACCGGGGAGCTGTTTTTT
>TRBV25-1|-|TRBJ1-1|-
CASSEDSGDTEAFF
TGTGCCAGCAGTGAGGACAGCGGGGACACTGAAGCTTTCTTT
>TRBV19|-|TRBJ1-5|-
CASSMGEEGNQPQHF
TGTGCCAGTAGTATGGGGGAGGAGGGCAATCAGCCCCAGCATTTT
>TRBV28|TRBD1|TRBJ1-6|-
CASSSLGGSELSPLHF
TGTGCCAGCAGTTCCCTAGGGGGCTCGGAGTTGTCACCCCTCCACTTT
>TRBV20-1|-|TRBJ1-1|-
CSASSSMNTEAFF
TGCAGTGCTAGTTCGAGTATGAACACTGAAGCTTTCTTT
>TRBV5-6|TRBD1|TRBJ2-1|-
CASSYPTGSHEQFF
TGTGCCAGCAGCTACCCGACAGGGAGTCATGAGCAGTTCTTC
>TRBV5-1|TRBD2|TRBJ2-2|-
CASSAGLAGGTGELFF
TGCGCCAGCAGCGCCGGACTAGCGGGGGGCACCGGGGAGCTGTTTTTT
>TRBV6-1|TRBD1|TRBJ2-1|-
CASSGLPGQGSNEQFF
TGTGCCAGCAGTGGCCTTCCGGGACAGGGGTCCAATGAGCAGTTCTTC
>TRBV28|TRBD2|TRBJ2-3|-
CASSLFLAGGPPSTDTQYF
TGTGCCAGCAGTTTGTTCTTAGCGGGAGGACCGCCTAGCACAGATACGCAGTATTTT
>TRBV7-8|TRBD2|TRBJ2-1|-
CASSLAGESSYNEQFF
TGTGCCAGCAGTCTAGCGGGCGAGAGCTCCTACAATGAGCAGTTCTTC
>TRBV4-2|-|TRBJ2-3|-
CASSPAQVQAGLIDTQYF
TGTGCCAGCAGCCCGGCTCAGGTGCAGGCCGGACTAATAGATACGCAGTATTTT
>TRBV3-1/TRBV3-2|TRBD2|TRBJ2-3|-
CASSQDVTSGSRVDTQYF
TGTGCCAGCAGCCAAGACGTTACTAGCGGGAGTCGTGTGGATACGCAGTATTTT
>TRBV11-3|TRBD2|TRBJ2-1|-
CASSLPQRSSGGYNEQFF
TGTGCCAGCAGCTTGCCCCAACGAAGTAGCGGGGGTTACAATGAGCAGTTCTTC
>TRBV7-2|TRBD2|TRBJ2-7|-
CASSLGLAGVEQYF
TGTGCCAGCAGCTTAGGTCTAGCGGGAGTCGAGCAGTACTTC
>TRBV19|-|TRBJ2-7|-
CASSRGDRASYEQYF
TGTGCCAGTAGTAGGGGGGACCGGGCCTCCTACGAGCAGTACTTC
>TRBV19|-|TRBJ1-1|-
CASSTGKGIRGWGGTEAFF
TGTGCCAGTAGTACCGGTAAAGGGATTAGGGGCTGGGGCGGCACTGAAGCTTTCTTT
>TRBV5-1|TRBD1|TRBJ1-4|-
CASSSLQGANEKLFF
TGCGCCAGCAGCTCCCTACAGGGGGCGAATGAAAAACTGTTTTTT
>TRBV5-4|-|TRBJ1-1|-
CASSLVRGQNTEAFF
TGTGCCAGCAGCTTGGTAAGGGGACAGAACACTGAAGCTTTCTTT
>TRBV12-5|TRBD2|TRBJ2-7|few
CASGLGTSGRFYEQYF
TGTGCTAGTGGTTTGGGGACTAGCGGCCGTTTCTACGAGCAGTACTTC
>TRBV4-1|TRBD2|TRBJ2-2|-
CASSHLGLAANTGELFF
TGCGCCAGCAGCCACCTCGGACTAGCGGCCAACACCGGGGAGCTGTTTTTT
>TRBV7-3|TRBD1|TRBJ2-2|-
CASSLSWGTGGNTGELFF
TGTGCCAGCAGCTTATCGTGGGGAACAGGGGGAAACACCGGGGAGCTGTTTTTT
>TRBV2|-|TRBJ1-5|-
CASSTGSTIRNQPQHF
TGTGCCAGCAGTACAGGGTCAACCATCCGCAATCAGCCCCAGCATTTT
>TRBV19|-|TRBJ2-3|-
CASSIRTPLDTQYF
TGTGCCAGTAGTATCAGAACCCCTTTGGATACGCAGTATTTT
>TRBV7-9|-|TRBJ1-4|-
CASSLSGGVNEKLFF
TGTGCCAGCAGCTTAAGCGGAGGAGTAAATGAAAAACTGTTTTTT